This is a list of T cell receptor beta chains from one sample in a study of shared clonotypes between healthy human individuals. Method: immunoSEQ multiplex PCR; TCRdb's copy keeps in-frame clones and lacks some. The sample contains about 1 million clones, about 75% of which appear only once. The sequenced sample was memory CD4+ T cells sorted from blood. These receptors were obtained from a man aged 18-30 years in good health. Both conserved end residues are part of each CDR3. A D gene is named only where the DNA matches it firmly. The size entry is marked missing in some rows and otherwise reads once, few, many or a size class.

size: .
D: .
J: TRBJ1-4
V: TRBV18
CDR3: CASSPSAGVREKLFF
DNA: TGTGCCAGCTCACCAAGTGCGGGGGTTCGGGAAAAACTGTTTTTT

size: once
D: TRBD2
J: TRBJ2-1
V: TRBV7-2
CDR3: CASSLAGAGRLAGGPPEQFF
DNA: TGTGCCAGCAGCTTAGCTGGCGCCGGTAGACTAGCGGGGGGCCCCCCTGAGCAGTTCTTC

size: .
D: .
J: TRBJ1-4
V: TRBV5-6
CDR3: CASSLEAGNEKLFF
DNA: TGTGCCAGCAGCTTGGAGGCAGGGAATGAAAAACTGTTTTTT

size: .
D: .
J: TRBJ2-6
V: TRBV19
CDR3: CASSARQVSGANVLTF
DNA: TGTGCCAGTAGTGCCCGACAGGTCTCTGGGGCCAACGTCCTGACTTTC

size: few
D: .
J: TRBJ1-5
V: TRBV18
CDR3: CASSPDAGPRPQHF
DNA: TGTGCCAGCTCACCCGACGCGGGGCCGAGGCCCCAGCATTTT

size: .
D: .
J: TRBJ2-7
V: TRBV10-3
CDR3: CATRGILSDYEQYF
DNA: TGTGCCACAAGGGGAATTCTATCCGATTACGAGCAGTACTTC

size: .
D: .
J: TRBJ1-6
V: TRBV9
CDR3: CASSVDQGNSPLHF
DNA: TGTGCCAGCAGCGTAGACCAGGGCAACTCACCCCTCCACTTT

size: .
D: TRBD1
J: TRBJ1-1
V: TRBV5-1
CDR3: CASSPQGGGNTEAFF
DNA: TGCGCCAGCAGCCCACAGGGGGGCGGGAACACTGAAGCTTTCTTT

size: .
D: .
J: TRBJ1-1
V: TRBV7-8
CDR3: CASSLGYTRNLNTEAFF
DNA: TGTGCCAGCAGCTTAGGCTACACAAGGAACCTCAACACTGAAGCTTTCTTT

size: .
D: .
J: TRBJ1-6
V: TRBV30
CDR3: CAWSVLRGYNNSPLHF
DNA: TGTGCCTGGAGTGTACTAAGGGGTTATAATAATTCACCCCTCCACTTT

size: .
D: .
J: TRBJ1-5
V: TRBV6-6
CDR3: CASSYGQGRGQPQHF
DNA: TGTGCCAGCAGTTACGGGCAGGGGCGAGGTCAGCCCCAGCATTTT

size: .
D: .
J: TRBJ2-6
V: TRBV7-2
CDR3: CASSLGSGANVLTF
DNA: TGTGCCAGCAGCCTCGGCTCTGGGGCCAACGTCCTGACTTTC

size: few
D: TRBD2
J: TRBJ2-2
V: TRBV5-4
CDR3: CASSLAGTSGSRTGELFF
DNA: TGTGCCAGCAGCTTGGCCGGGACTAGCGGGAGTCGGACCGGGGAGCTGTTTTTT

size: .
D: TRBD2
J: TRBJ2-5
V: TRBV10-2
CDR3: CASSRQAPGTSDETQYF
DNA: TGCGCCAGCAGCAGACAAGCTCCCGGGACTAGCGATGAGACCCAGTACTTC

size: .
D: .
J: TRBJ2-7
V: TRBV10-3
CDR3: CAISEEQGPYEQYF
DNA: TGTGCCATCAGTGAGGAACAGGGTCCCTACGAGCAGTACTTC

size: .
D: .
J: TRBJ1-4
V: TRBV30
CDR3: CAWGNEKLFF
DNA: TGTGCCTGGGGGAATGAAAAACTGTTTTTT

size: .
D: .
J: TRBJ1-1
V: TRBV19
CDR3: CASSIATPGRAFF
DNA: TGTGCCAGTAGTATAGCGACACCGGGGAGGGCTTTCTTT

size: .
D: TRBD1
J: TRBJ1-2
V: TRBV6-4
CDR3: CASSVPRPGTDLNYGYTF
DNA: TGTGCCAGCAGTGTCCCCCGGCCCGGGACAGACCTTAACTATGGCTACACCTTC